A single sample is the source of the 26 T cell receptor beta chains below, sequenced in a study of blood T cells in healthy people across ages. Combining a sample-barcoded 5' primer with a J-beta primer mix, a second PCR ran for roughly 7 to 11 cycles. One entry per CDR3 protein, called by TCRdb with MiXCR from the 5' RACE reads. The table records some 690,000 distinct CDR3 sequences, approximately 21% of them present only once. Material: blood. The receptors derive from a man between 65 and 85 years old in good health.

V gene TRBV5-8 combines with J gene TRBJ1-2; TRBD1 might be the D (5 bases). CDR3 length: 14 residues. The germline V gene encodes CDR1 SGHTS and CDR2 YDEGEE. Trimming left V 0 bases short and J 8 bases short, with 14 bases between. In DNA, the CDR3 is TGTGCCAGCAGCTTGGGTGTAGGGGACGTGGGCTACACCTTC. Amino acids: CASSLGVGDVGYTF. Looking up the rest from reference TRBV5-8 and TRBJ1-2 gives the full variable domain: EAGVTQSPTHLIKTRGQQATLRCSPISGHTSVYWYQQALGLGLQFLLWYDEGEERNRGNFPPRFSGRQFPNYSSELNVNALELEDSALYLCASSLGVGDVGYTFGSGTRLTVV.

This clonotype appeared many times. The V gene is TRBV6-1, the J gene TRBJ2-2, with 7 bases identical to TRBD2. The CDR3 totals 14 residues. Germline V gives CDR1 MNHNS, CDR2 SASEGT. V lost 9 bases and J lost 0; bases outside the gene matches: 4. CDR3 DNA: TGTGCCAGTCGGGGGGATTCGAACACCGGGGAGCTGTTTTTT. It specifies CASRGDSNTGELFF.

This chain connects TRBV28 to TRBJ1-1, with D possibly being TRBD1 (6 bases). The V gene lost 3 bases and the J gene lost 5 bases, with 22 bases spanning the gap. The CDR3 has 17 amino acids. Germline CDR1 and CDR2: MDHEN and SYDVKM. The CDR3 loop reads CASSFLGGRAKGTEAFF. CDR3 nucleotide sequence: TGTGCCAGCAGTTTTTTAGGGGGAAGGGCGAAGGGGACTGAAGCTTTCTTT.

This clonotype occurred a few times. The gene calls are TRBV20-1 and TRBJ2-3, with D possibly matching TRBD2 (5 bases). Trimming took off 1 base at V and 9 bases at J, with 14 bases between the two ends. Germline CDR1 is DFQATT and CDR2 is SNEGSKA (reference sequence). The CDR3 consists of 13 residues. The CDR3 DNA reads as TGCAGTGCTAGAGTGCCGGGATCGGACACGCAGTATTTT. Translation gives CSARVPGSDTQYF.

This clonotype turned up a few times. This chain joins TRBV9 and TRBJ1-2, with unresolved D. Germline V gene data show CDR1 as SGDLS and CDR2 as YYNGEE. V shed 2 bases and J shed 8 bases, with 10 bases lying between them. The CDR3 extends over 12 amino acids. The CDR3 DNA sequence: TGTGCCAGCAGCGTCGTCGCGGGGGGCTACACCTTC. Translating gives CASSVVAGGYTF.

This rearrangement joins TRBV7-9 to TRBJ2-1, with D possibly TRBD1 on 6 matching bases. Near its end, the DNA agrees better with TRBJ2-7, so the J call may be wrong. CDR3 length equals 16 residues. The germline V gene has CDR1 SEHNR and CDR2 FQNEAQ (reference sequence). The CDR3 sequence is CASSYTTGPGSYEQYV. The CDR3 DNA reads TGTGCCAGCAGCTATACAACAGGGCCAGGCTCCTACGAGCAGTACGTC.

The J gene is TRBJ2-3, the V gene TRBV12-3 or TRBV12-4, with no clear D. Trimming removed 7 bases from V and 5 bases from J, with 10 bases in between. The CDR3 contains 12 residues. The DNA of the CDR3 is TGTGCCAGCACTCCTTCGATAGATACGCAGTATTTT. This translates into CASTPSIDTQYF.

V is TRBV20-1 and J is TRBJ2-1; D is unclear. Germline V gene lookup returns CDR1 DFQATT and CDR2 SNEGSKA (reference sequence). The ends were cut back, 7 bases at V and 5 bases at J, with 6 bases in the middle. The length of the CDR3 is 10 residues. CDR3 amino acids: CSVWNNEQFF. As DNA, the CDR3 is TGCAGTGTATGGAACAATGAGCAGTTCTTC.

This clonotype was detected only a few times. The genes are TRBV7-6 and TRBJ1-2; 9 bases line up with TRBD1. Per the germline V gene, CDR1 is SGHVS and CDR2 is FNYEAQ. The CDR3 has 15 amino acids. The V and J ends lost 1 base and 7 bases, in that order; junction bases with no gene match: 7. The CDR3 nucleotides are TGTGCCAGCAGCTTAGATGTGGGACAGGGAAGTGGCTACACCTTC. Protein: CASSLDVGQGSGYTF.

This clonotype has only a few counts. This chain joins TRBV12-3 or TRBV12-4 and TRBJ1-1; no firm D call. Trimming cost V 4 bases and J 3 bases, with 12 bases left between them. The CDR3 covers 14 residues. The CDR3 is CASSSRDRDTEAFF. The CDR3 DNA is TGTGCCAGCAGTTCTAGAGATAGGGACACTGAAGCTTTCTTT.

In nucleotides, the CDR3 is TGTGCCAGCAGCTTATGGGGGTATGAGCAGTTCTTC. The encoded protein is CASSLWGYEQFF. The chain employs TRBV7-2 and TRBJ2-1; D possibly uses TRBD1 or TRBD2 (5 bases each). The CDR3 runs to 12 residues. From germline, CDR1 is SGHTA and CDR2 FQGNSA. With 2 bases removed from V and 8 bases from J, the gap between germline ends came to 7 bases.

This clonotype has just a few counts. The chain recombines TRBV20-1 with TRBJ2-3, with 12 bases lining up with TRBD2. CDR1 DFQATT and CDR2 SNEGSKA come from the germline V gene (reference sequence). The CDR3 consists of 15 residues. The V segment lost 5 bases and the J segment 5 bases; nucleotides outside the gene matches: 8. Here the CDR3 DNA reads TGCAGTGCTCATGGACTAGCGGGGAGAAGAGATACGCAGTATTTT. Translating it yields CSAHGLAGRRDTQYF.

This clonotype was observed many times. This chain connects TRBV5-4 to TRBJ2-6, with D perhaps TRBD2 (5 bases). Germline CDR1 reads SGHNT; CDR2 reads YYREEE (reference sequence). The CDR3 is 16 residues long. Trimming pared 0 bases from V and 0 bases from J, leaving 7 bases between. This CDR3 is CASSLVGISGANVLTF. CDR3 in DNA: TGTGCCAGCAGCTTGGTCGGGATCTCTGGGGCCAACGTCCTGACTTTC.

In DNA, the CDR3 is TGCAACATTTTGACCGTTAGCGAGCAGTACGTC. Translation gives CNILTVSEQYV. The rearrangement joins TRBV29-1 to TRBJ2-7; no clear D gene. The CDR3 is made up of 11 amino acids. CDR1 and CDR2 from the germline V gene are SQVTM and ANQGSEA.

The gene calls are TRBV2 and TRBJ2-7; D perhaps matches TRBD1 (5 bases). CDR1 and CDR2 (germline): SNHLY, FYNNEI. The CDR3 extends over 12 amino acids. Trimming left V 5 bases short and J 2 bases short, with 7 bases between. CDR3 coding DNA: TGTGCCAGCAGTCAGGACACCTACGAGCAGTACGTC. Amino acids: CASSQDTYEQYV.

The chain combines TRBV20-1 with TRBJ2-1, with D tentatively TRBD1 (6 bases). Trimming stripped 0 bases from V and 1 base from J, with 10 bases between. CDR3 size: 15 residues. The germline CDR1 and CDR2 sequences are DFQATT and SNEGSKA (reference sequence). The CDR3 region has the DNA TGCAGTGCTAGAGATCCTAGGGGGTCCTACAATGAGCAGTTCTTC. It is translated as CSARDPRGSYNEQFF.

This clonotype came up a few times. The chain is built from TRBV11-2 and TRBJ2-1, with 7 nucleotides matching TRBD2. V shed 5 bases and J 6 bases; nucleotides not matched to a gene: 10. This CDR3 has 15 residues. Germline CDR1 is SGHAT and CDR2 is FQNNGV. The CDR3 DNA sequence: TGTGCCAGCAGCATACCCGGGACTAAAAGCAATGAGCAGTTCTTC. It specifies CASSIPGTKSNEQFF.

A few counts support this clonotype. The J gene is TRBJ1-3, the V gene TRBV7-2, with D hard to call. V lost 5 bases to trimming and J lost 0 bases, with 14 bases between them. The CDR3 extends over 16 amino acids. CDR1 and CDR2 (germline): SGHTA, FQGNSA. The CDR3: CASSTGHLFSGNTIYF. The CDR3 DNA reads as TGTGCCAGCAGCACGGGTCATCTCTTCTCTGGAAACACCATATATTTT.

This clonotype was seen repeatedly, ten times or more. The CDR3 nucleotides are TGCGCCAGCAGCTTGTCGGGGGACACTGAAGCTTTCTTT. This gives the protein CASSLSGDTEAFF. The chain employs TRBV5-1 and TRBJ1-1, with D maybe TRBD1 (5 bases). The V and J ends lost 1 base and 3 bases respectively, with 7 bases between them. CDR1 is SGHRS, CDR2 YFSETQ, per germline. The CDR3 runs to 13 residues.

This clonotype appeared a few times. The chain joins TRBV20-1 to TRBJ1-2; no reliable D call. V was shortened by 3 bases and J by 4 bases, with 6 bases between the two germline ends. In germline, CDR1 is DFQATT, CDR2 SNEGSKA (reference sequence). The CDR3 consists of 11 residues. The CDR3: CSASDGYGYTF. The CDR3 coding sequence is TGCAGTGCTAGCGACGGCTATGGCTACACCTTC.

This rearrangement joins TRBV21-1 to TRBJ1-5; TRBD1, as called in the table, went unchecked against the DNA. TRBV21-1 is termed a pseudogene. The CDR3 spans 17 residues. CDR3 bases: TGTGCCAGCACCGGGACAGGGGCGAATTATAGCAATCAGCCCCAGCATTTT. Translated, it gives CASTGTGANYSNQPQHF.

The chain employs TRBV7-2 and TRBJ1-4; D is unresolved. V was cut by 3 bases and J by 8 bases, with 10 bases left in between. This CDR3 spans 13 amino acids. The germline V gene has CDR1 SGHTA and CDR2 FQGNSA. The CDR3 sequence is CASSFVKAEKLFF. The CDR3 DNA sequence: TGTGCCAGCAGCTTTGTCAAGGCGGAAAAACTGTTTTTT.

This clonotype was detected a few times. The chain uses TRBV19 and TRBJ1-5; D might be TRBD1 (6 bases). Germline V lookup: CDR1 LNHDA, CDR2 SQIVND (reference sequence). This CDR3 is built from 13 residues. Between the trimmed V and J ends, which lost 2 bases and 7 bases, there was a span of 9 bases. The CDR3 region has the DNA TGTGCCAGTAGTATACGACAGGAACAGCCCCAGCATTTT. It yields the protein CASSIRQEQPQHF.

This chain links TRBV27 with TRBJ2-4; 8 bases fit TRBD2. The junction had 8 bases not matched to a gene; V was cut back by 0 bases and J by 10 bases. In germline, CDR1 is MNHEY, CDR2 SMNVEV (reference sequence). This CDR3 contains 15 residues. The CDR3 region has the DNA TGTGCCAGCAGTTTATCGCGGGGGGCGATTAATATTCAGTACTTC. It is translated as CASSLSRGAINIQYF.

This clonotype was seen at least ten times. The chain employs TRBV12-3 or TRBV12-4 and TRBJ2-5; D ambiguous. The CDR3 contains 12 residues. V dropped 5 bases and J dropped 5 bases, with 9 bases sitting between them. CDR3 amino acids: CASSPYGETQYF. In DNA, the CDR3 is TGTGCCAGCAGTCCATATGGGGAGACCCAGTACTTC.

In its sample, this clonotype was seen a few times. The CDR3 region has the DNA TGTGCCAGCAGCTTAGGGCGGTGGGTCGTGCCCGGGGAGCTGTTTTTT. Its translation is CASSLGRWVVPGELFF. The chain is built from TRBV11-3 and TRBJ2-2; D unresolved. Trimming stripped 1 base from V and 6 bases from J, with 15 bases between. The CDR3 covers 16 residues. The V gene's germline CDR1 is SGHNT and CDR2 YENEEA.